This T cell receptor beta chain emerged from a study of T-cell memory formation after mild COVID-19. Whole-study results and caveats: Second-wave clones with a day 37 peak had unconfirmed SARS-CoV-2 specificity. The CD4+ clones that contracted clustered mainly within CM and EM, and the CD8+ clones concentrated in EMRA. Within pre-infection memory, some responding clones were found, suggesting cross-reactive memory joined.

This clonotype was counted only a few times. No antigen is known for it. Germline V gene lookup returns CDR1 SNHLY and CDR2 FYNNEI. The CDR3 covers 14 residues. V was trimmed by 0 bases and J by 10 bases, leaving 13 bases between them. TCRdb itself ran the 5' RACE reads through MiXCR, one entry per CDR3 protein. The table has 280,000 or so distinct CDR3 sequences, 18% seen once; the top ten hold approximately 22%. Sequencing was performed on PBMCs or a T cell subset sorted from them (not recorded which). The chain has TRBV2 and TRBJ2-1; no definite D call. The clonotype originates from a man between 18 and 29 years old who had mild COVID-19 (a few samples of this study predate the infection). Cell type and time point are not known. The CDR3 DNA is TGTGCCAGCAGTGAAGCTGTGAGAGGTGGGGAGCAGTTCTTC. This translates into CASSEAVRGGEQFF.